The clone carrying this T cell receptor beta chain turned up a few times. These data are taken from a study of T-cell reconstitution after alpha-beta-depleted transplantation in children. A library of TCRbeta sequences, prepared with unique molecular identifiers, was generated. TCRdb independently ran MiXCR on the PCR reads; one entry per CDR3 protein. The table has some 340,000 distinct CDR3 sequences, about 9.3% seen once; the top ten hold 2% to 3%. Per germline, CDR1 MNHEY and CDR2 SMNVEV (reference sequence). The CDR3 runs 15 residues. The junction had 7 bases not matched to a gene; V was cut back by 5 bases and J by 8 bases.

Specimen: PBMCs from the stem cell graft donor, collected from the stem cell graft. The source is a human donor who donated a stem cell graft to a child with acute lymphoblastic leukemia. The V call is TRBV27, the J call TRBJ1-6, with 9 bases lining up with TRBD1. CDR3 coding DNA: TGTGCCAGCAGTAACGACAGGGGGACATATTCACCCCTCCACTTT. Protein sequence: CASSNDRGTYSPLHF.